This T cell receptor (beta chain) was observed in a study of post-analysis software for immune sequencing data. Study-level information: As for disease course, relapsing-remitting, secondary progressive and progressive-relapsing multiple sclerosis were all included. Study findings and constraints: When compared against controls, multiple sclerosis patients showed significantly lower normalized Chao1 diversity. Patients used about five TRBV segments, including TRBV5-6, TRBV5-1 and TRBV20-1, more often than controls.

Presence of unique molecular identifiers characterized the TCR beta cDNA libraries. TCRdb passed the PCR reads through MiXCR, listing each CDR3 protein once. The table lists under 200,000 distinct CDR3 sequences, over 25% of them singletons. This clonotype was counted ten times or more. Its cognate antigen is unknown. This CDR3 is 14 amino acids long. V lost 3 bases to trimming and J lost 6 bases, with 14 bases between them. The germline V gene has CDR1 SEHNR and CDR2 FQNEAQ (reference sequence). Sequenced input: blood. The J gene is TRBJ1-2, the V gene TRBV7-9; D remains ambiguous. The sequence was obtained from a girl between 2 and 17 years old with multiple sclerosis. CDR3 in amino acids: CASSLGFGINGYTF. The CDR3 bases are TGTGCCAGCAGCTTGGGTTTCGGGATAAATGGCTACACCTTC.